This record concerns one T cell receptor beta chain sequence. This receptor's antigen is unknown. One base away there is no much larger clone; base qualities are not given. These data originate in a study of blood T cell repertoires in COVID-19 (dated by TCRdb to the early 2020s). About the full investigation: Samples covering the acute and convalescent phases of COVID-19 were provided by collaborators in the United States, Italy and Spain. The material from the prospective study consisted of cDNA or gDNA derived from T cells, B-cell-depleted T cells, or PBMCs. Deeply sampled blood TCRbeta repertoires from subjects exposed to, actively infected with, or recovered from COVID-19 were included in the dataset. The repertoires were released in a freely available public database meant as a resource for research on the immune response to SARS-CoV-2. Samples were obtained from the ongoing ImmuneRACE study (first 160 participants) and from about 1,300 subjects provided by 6 global collaborators. Sample metadata almost always included a de-identified subject ID, COVID-19 status, age in years and sex. Where available, HLA class I and class II types were taken from metadata supplied by the sample provider and were not determined by assay-based typing. Beyond this particular receptor, the publication reports: The quantity of clinical and demographic metadata differed by source and by participant and was supplied without curation.

Collaborating institutions collected whole blood in K2EDTA tubes following their own protocols. For TCRbeta analysis, collaborators shipped samples in one of three forms: frozen whole blood, isolated PBMCs, or DNA extracted from either of those sample types. TCRbeta CDR3 regions were amplified from genomic DNA by means of the immunoSEQ Assay, a bias-controlled multiplex PCR. The study's own analysis went as follows. Within the assay, amplification of reference gene primers was used to estimate how many nucleated cells each sample contained. Sequence reads were collapsed and filtered to measure the absolute abundance of every unique TCRbeta CDR3 rearrangement. For each sample, productive Simpson clonality was calculated as the square root of Simpson's diversity index over productive rearrangements. TCRdb's version of the immuneACCESS table is confined to in-frame rearrangements and falls short of the full clone set. An unresolved V gene accounts for under half of the shortfall where checked; the remainder is of unknown origin. V, J and clone size reflect that table, while D and trimming were determined from the DNA. In this sample the table shows roughly 360,000 clones, 81% of which occur a single time. The leading ten clones occupy under 1.2% of the sample.

Looking up the germline V gene (reference sequence) yields CDR1 LNHDA and CDR2 SQIVND. Between the V and J ends, shortened by 2 bases and 0 bases respectively, the junction contains 7 bases. There are 14 amino acids in the CDR3, from cysteine to phenylalanine inclusive. The retained sequence is limited to the CDR3, 42 bases, with the frame set at the first base. The receptor was derived from a human donor with acute or convalescent COVID-19. The donor label of this sample is uncertain. The receptor chain draws on TRBV19 and TRBJ1-1, with the D gene too uncertain to name. What was sequenced was peripheral blood. In nucleotides, the sequence is TGTGCCAGTAGTATACCTCGTATGAACACTGAAGCTTTCTTT. Its translation reads: CASSIPRMNTEAFF.